This T cell receptor (beta chain) was profiled in a study of cytomegalovirus exposure and HLA in healthy donors. The V gene lost 11 bases and the J gene lost 4 bases, with 16 bases spanning the gap. CDR1 is SGHAT, CDR2 FQNNGV, per germline. The length of the CDR3 is 13 residues. Overall study results and limits: Researchers catalogued under 200 TCR beta chains as cytomegalovirus-associated. Later analysis showed TCR association rates varying by HLA locus, highest for DRB1 and lowest for HLA-C.

Primers for the PCR totalled 60 Vbeta and 13 Jbeta. Method: immunoSEQ multiplex PCR; TCRdb's copy keeps in-frame clones and lacks some. Here the sample spans 120,000 or so clones, 65% to 75% being singletons. Of note for this clone: The antigen is not known.

This TCR was sampled from a man aged 35 to 55 in good health and CMV-seropositive. The chain links TRBV11-2 to TRBJ2-3; tentative D call: TRBD2 (6 bases). Sequenced: PBMCs. As DNA, the CDR3 is TGTGCCGGACGGCGGGGATCGTCAGATACGCAGTATTTT. Translation gives CAGRRGSSDTQYF. Full variable domain (missing parts from reference TRBV11-2 and TRBJ2-3): EAGVAQSPRYKIIEKRQSVAFWCNPISGHATLYWYQQILGQGPKLLIQFQNNGVVDDSQLPKDRFSAERLKGVDSTLKIQPAKLEDSAVYLCAGRRGSSDTQYFGPGTRLTVL.